The present entry profiles one TCR beta chain with its context. The data are from a study of blood T cell repertoires in COVID-19. Study at large: PBMCs, B-cell-depleted T cells, or T cells provided the cDNA or gDNA that made up the material.

Germline V gene sequence: CDR1 SGDLS, CDR2 YYNGEE. This CDR3 has 15 residues. With 4 bases removed from V and 4 bases from J, the gap between germline ends came to 17 bases. The data were produced by immunoSEQ multiplex PCR, yet TCRdb's version contains in-frame clones alone and is incomplete. The sample contains approximately 120,000 clones, roughly 85% of which appear only once. This clonotype was sampled from a woman in her sixties with acute or convalescent COVID-19. The sample consisted of peripheral blood. The chain carries TRBV9 and TRBJ1-1, with a tentative D call TRBD1 (5 bases). The DNA of the CDR3 is TGTGCCAGCAGCCAAATCGGGGCGCGGGGCACTGAAGCTTTCTTT. Encoded protein: CASSQIGARGTEAFF.